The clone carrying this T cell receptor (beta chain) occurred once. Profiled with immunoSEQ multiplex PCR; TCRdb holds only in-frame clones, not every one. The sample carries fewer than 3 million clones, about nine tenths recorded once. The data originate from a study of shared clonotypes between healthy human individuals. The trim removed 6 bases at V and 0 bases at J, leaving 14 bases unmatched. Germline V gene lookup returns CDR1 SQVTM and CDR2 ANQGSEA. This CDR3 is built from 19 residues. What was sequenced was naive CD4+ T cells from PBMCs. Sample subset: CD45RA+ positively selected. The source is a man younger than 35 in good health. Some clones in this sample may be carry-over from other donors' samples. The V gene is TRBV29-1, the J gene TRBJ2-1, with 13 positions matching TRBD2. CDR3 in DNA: TGCAGCGTCTCTCCAGTGGGACTAGCGGGATCACTCTCCTACAATGAGCAGTTCTTC. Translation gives CSVSPVGLAGSLSYNEQFF.